Shown below are 20 T cell receptor beta chains from a single sample sequenced in a study of beta chain features in type 1 diabetes. General study points: Shortening of TCRB CDR3s, moderate but significant, appeared in all four CD4+ subsets of Type 1 diabetes patients.

Expressed TCRB transcripts were sequenced, since all the RNA that had been isolated was reverse transcribed. The protocol was immunoSEQ multiplex PCR, while the TCRdb copy is restricted to in-frame clones and leaves out a portion. The table lists roughly 340,000 clones, over 9.5% of them singletons, with 0.0095% to 0.011% in the top ten. Antigens for these TCRs are unknown. What was sequenced was naive CD4+ T cells from blood. The origin of the receptors is a woman in her late teens or twenties with type 1 diabetes.

In DNA form, the CDR3 reads TGTGCCAGCAGTCTGACAGGGCAACATTCACCCCTCCACTTT. It yields the protein CASSLTGQHSPLHF. This chain links TRBV6-5 with TRBJ1-6; TRBD1 agrees at 7 bases. Germline V gene data show CDR1 as MNHEY and CDR2 as SVGAGI. J was trimmed by 8 bases and V by 5 bases; bases with no gene match: 6. The CDR3 totals 14 residues.

This chain joins TRBV4-3 and TRBJ1-5; tentatively, D is TRBD1 (5 bases). The germline CDR1 and CDR2 sequences are LGHNA and YSLEER. The CDR3 totals 15 residues. With 1 base removed from V and 9 bases from J, the gap between germline ends came to 16 bases. The CDR3 sequence: CASSQGPAGDRPQHF. As DNA, the CDR3 is TGCGCCAGCAGCCAAGGGCCAGCCGGAGACAGGCCCCAGCATTTT.

The genes are TRBV5-4 and TRBJ2-7; TRBD2 matches 8 bases. From germline, CDR1 is SGHNT and CDR2 YYREEE (reference sequence). V was clipped by 0 bases and J by 2 bases; unmatched bases: 10. The CDR3 extends over 17 amino acids. CDR3 coding DNA: TGTGCCAGCAGCTTGGCCCAGGCTAGCGGGCCACCCTACGAGCAGTACTTC. Its protein product is CASSLAQASGPPYEQYF.

The V gene is TRBV5-4, the J gene TRBJ2-5, with D unclear. The CDR3 sequence is 13 residues long. The germline gives CDR1 SGHNT, CDR2 YYREEE (reference sequence). Trimming removed 2 bases at V and 0 bases at J, with 5 bases between. The CDR3 DNA follows: TGTGCCAGCAGCTTCCCAAACCAAGAGACCCAGTACTTC. This translates into CASSFPNQETQYF.

This clone was detected only a few times. The rearrangement uses TRBV5-4 and TRBJ2-3; D is perhaps TRBD2 (7 bases). This CDR3 has 15 residues. Looked up from germline, CDR1 is SGHNT and CDR2 is YYREEE (reference sequence). V was clipped by 2 bases and J by 1 base, with 11 bases between them. In DNA form, the CDR3 reads TGTGCCAGCAGCTTCGCGGGGGCCCGCACAGATACGCAGTATTTT. This translates into CASSFAGARTDTQYF.

The chain employs TRBV19 and TRBJ2-4, with TRBD2 as a possible D gene (5 bases). V was shortened by 5 bases and J by 9 bases, with 14 bases between the two germline ends. Germline V gene lookup returns CDR1 LNHDA and CDR2 SQIVND (reference sequence). The CDR3 is 13 residues long. The CDR3: CASSGRAAGIQYF. In nucleotides, the CDR3 is TGTGCCAGTAGTGGGCGAGCGGCGGGCATTCAGTACTTC.

This sequence joins TRBV6-5 and TRBJ1-1; no clear D. CDR1 and CDR2 from the germline V gene are MNHEY and SVGAGI. The CDR3 length is 15 residues. Trimming stripped 6 bases from V and 7 bases from J, with 21 bases between. The CDR3, as DNA: TGTGCCAGCAGCCCGGTTCGAAACAGTCCCGGTGAAGCTTTCTTT. Protein: CASSPVRNSPGEAFF.

In this sample, this clone turned up a few times. The chain carries TRBV29-1 and TRBJ2-7; 7 positions agree with TRBD1. Germline CDR1 reads SQVTM; CDR2 reads ANQGSEA. The CDR3 has 14 residues. The J segment lost 2 bases and the V segment lost 6 bases, leaving 10 bases of the junction unmatched. CDR3 in amino acids: CSVPIEGATYEQYF. CDR3 nucleotides: TGCAGCGTCCCCATTGAGGGGGCCACCTACGAGCAGTACTTC.

This clone was counted a few times. This chain uses TRBV7-9 with TRBJ2-5, with 10 bases aligning to TRBD2. The CDR3 loop spans 16 amino acids. The J segment lost 5 bases and the V segment lost 0 bases, leaving 6 bases of the junction unmatched. Per the germline V gene, CDR1 is SEHNR and CDR2 is FQNEAQ (reference sequence). CDR3 sequence reads: CASSLATSGRAETQYF. CDR3 in DNA: TGTGCCAGCAGCTTAGCGACGAGCGGGAGGGCCGAGACCCAGTACTTC.

A few counts support this clone. The chain combines TRBV29-1 with TRBJ2-5; weak D call: TRBD2 (6 bases). V dropped 1 base and J dropped 7 bases, with 10 bases sitting between them. The germline CDR1 and CDR2 sequences are SQVTM and ANQGSEA. The CDR3 is 12 residues long. Here the CDR3 reads CSVEVGGWTQYF. CDR3 in DNA: TGCAGCGTTGAAGTGGGGGGATGGACCCAGTACTTC.

This clone turned up a few times. The V gene is TRBV27, the J gene TRBJ2-7; perhaps TRBD1 as D (5 bases). V was cut by 6 bases and J by 5 bases, with 14 bases left in between. Per the germline V gene, CDR1 is MNHEY and CDR2 is SMNVEV (reference sequence). The CDR3 contains 13 residues. In nucleotides, the CDR3 is TGTGCCAGCAGGAGAGTAGACAGCGACGAGCAGTACTTC. It codes for CASRRVDSDEQYF.

The rearrangement links TRBV11-2 to TRBJ2-7; 7 bases are a match to TRBD2. The CDR3 extends over 14 amino acids. V shed 3 bases, J shed 4 bases, and the junction held 6 bases outside the gene matches. Germline CDR1 reads SGHAT; CDR2 reads FQNNGV. Here the CDR3 reads CASSFVQRDYEQYF. The CDR3 DNA follows: TGTGCCAGCAGCTTCGTCCAGCGGGATTACGAGCAGTACTTC.

This rearrangement joins TRBV11-2 to TRBJ2-7; no clear D gene. CDR3 length: 12 amino acids. Trimming took off 7 bases at V and 5 bases at J, with 12 bases between the two ends. CDR1 and CDR2 (germline): SGHAT, FQNNGV. Here the CDR3 DNA reads TGTGCCAGCACCGTGAACGGAGACGAGCAGTACTTC. Translation: CASTVNGDEQYF.

V and J are TRBV28 and TRBJ2-5, with TRBD1 as a possible D gene (5 bases). Per the germline V gene, CDR1 is MDHEN and CDR2 is SYDVKM. The CDR3 sequence is 13 residues long. Trimming took 6 bases from V and 11 from J, leaving 19 bases between them. The CDR3 reads CASRPLRDREQYF. The CDR3 DNA is TGTGCCAGCAGGCCCCTCAGGGATAGAGAGCAGTACTTC.

About this clone: Other DNA sequences from this sample encode an identical CDR3 as well. The chain combines TRBV29-1 with TRBJ1-1; TRBD1 is a possible D gene (6 bases). The CDR3 contains 12 residues. The V end lost 4 bases, the J end lost 4 bases, and 10 bases lay between the germline ends. Germline-derived CDR1 and CDR2 are SQVTM and ANQGSEA. The CDR3 region has the DNA TGCAGCGTTGGGCAGGGGCTCACTGAAGCTTTCTTT. This gives the protein CSVGQGLTEAFF.

The chain links TRBV7-8 to TRBJ2-3; 7 nucleotides agree with TRBD2. The CDR3 runs 17 residues. The V gene's germline CDR1 is SGHVS and CDR2 FQNEAQ. Germline trimming cut 5 bases from V and 3 bases from J; bases unmatched to any gene: 14. For the CDR3, the DNA is TGTGCCAGCAGCCTTACGCCGCCGGGGGGAGGAACAGATACGCAGTATTTT. Its protein product is CASSLTPPGGGTDTQYF.

The table lists this clone with a few counts. The chain joins TRBV12-5 to TRBJ2-5; maybe TRBD1 (6 bases). In germline, CDR1 is LGHNT, CDR2 FRNRAP. V was clipped by 7 bases and J by 9 bases, with 18 bases between them. This CDR3 is built from 13 residues. CDR3 amino acids: CASDPDQKGAQYF. The CDR3 DNA sequence: TGTGCTAGTGACCCGGATCAAAAGGGGGCCCAGTACTTC.

This sequence joins TRBV2 and TRBJ1-6, with 9 positions matching TRBD1. The J segment lost 8 bases and the V segment lost 8 bases, leaving 7 bases of the junction unmatched. Germline assignment: CDR1 SNHLY and CDR2 FYNNEI. CDR3 size: 14 residues. The CDR3 region is CASLTGTGHSPLHF. DNA for the CDR3: TGTGCCAGCCTGACCGGGACAGGGCATTCACCCCTCCACTTT.

This clone was detected only a few times. The V gene is TRBV7-2, the J gene TRBJ2-5; D gene unclear. CDR3 size: 13 residues. The germline V gene has CDR1 SGHTA and CDR2 FQGNSA. The V gene lost 4 bases and the J gene lost 5 bases, with 11 bases spanning the gap. The DNA for the CDR3 is TGTGCCAGCAGCTCCGGAGTTCAGGAGACCCAGTACTTC. It encodes CASSSGVQETQYF.

This clone appeared a few times. J is TRBJ2-7 and V is TRBV28; D uncertain. Germline lookup yields CDR1 MDHEN and CDR2 SYDVKM. The CDR3 length is 14 residues. Trimming stripped 5 bases from V and 2 bases from J, with 13 bases between. The CDR3 DNA sequence: TGTGCCAGCAGTACAGCAGGTCCCCCCTACGAGCAGTACTTC. Amino acids: CASSTAGPPYEQYF.